This T cell receptor (beta chain) derives from a study of vaccination and CD4 T cells after COVID-19. Study context: Post-COVID specimens were obtained a median 101 days after diagnosis (range 35 to 161). General study points: Relatively few convalescent patients and no early post-infection timepoints were analyzed.

Comment on this clonotype: Antigen: not known.

This CDR3 is built from 17 residues. Trimming shortened V by 0 bases and J by 5 bases, and 19 bases separated the two germline ends. The germline gives CDR1 KGHSH, CDR2 LQKENI. The Oncomine TCR Beta short-read assay was applied to DNA of cultured CD4+ T cells. Once CD4+ T cells had been cultured, genomic DNA was extracted from them. Each CDR3 protein gets one entry after TCRdb re-called the PCR reads with MiXCR. The sample includes more than 20,000 distinct CDR3 sequences, more than 35% of them seen just once. The treatment: approximately nine-day PBMC culture with coronavirus spike peptide pools or control peptides (ViraFEST assay).

The genes are TRBV18 and TRBJ2-5; no firm D call. Sequenced sample: CD4+ T cells from blood, cultured in vitro. The TCR was taken from a human donor who had recovered from COVID-19. As DNA, the CDR3 is TGTGCCAGCTCACCACCGCTTACAAGCAGGTCTTGGGAGACCCAGTACTTC. This codes for CASSPPLTSRSWETQYF.